One TCR beta chain is described in this entry. Its antigen is unknown. With 3 bases removed from V and 1 base from J, the gap between germline ends came to 6 bases. Germline CDR1 reads SSHAT; CDR2 reads FNYEAQ (reference sequence). The CDR3 extends over 14 amino acids. The data originate from a study of vaccination and CD4 T cells after COVID-19. Findings and limits, study-wide: From a median of about 20 to 38, SARS-CoV-2-reactive clonotypes increased, though not significantly.

Cultured CD4+ T cell DNA underwent sequencing with the Oncomine TCR Beta short-read assay. TCRdb passed the PCR reads through MiXCR, listing each CDR3 protein once. The sample carries over 11,000 distinct CDR3 sequences, about 54% recorded once. Treatment: roughly 10-day PBMC culture with coronavirus spike peptide pools or control peptides (ViraFEST assay). This specimen consisted of CD4+ T cells from blood, cultured in vitro, obtained before SARS-CoV-2 vaccination. The source of this sequence is a human donor who had recovered from COVID-19. The J gene is TRBJ2-2, the V gene TRBV7-7; D is unclear. The CDR3 spells CASSLTVNTGELFF. The DNA of the CDR3 is TGTGCCAGCAGCTTGACGGTGAACACCGGGGAGCTGTTTTTT. The full variable domain, in which reference TRBV7-7 and TRBJ2-2 provide the parts outside the CDR3, is GAGVSQSPRYKVTKRGQDVTLRCDPISSHATLYWYQQALGQGPEFLTYFNYEAQPDKSGLPSDRFSAERPEGSISTLTIQRTEQRDSAMYRCASSLTVNTGELFFGEGSRLTVL.